The next 24 T cell receptor beta chains were all read from a single sample in a study of T cells in Graves' hyperthyroidism and ophthalmopathy. RNA transcripts were the template for amplifying TCR beta CDR3 regions. The HTBI primer set drove a first-round RT-PCR of the TCR CDR3. TCRdb redid the calling of the multiplex PCR reads with MiXCR, one entry per CDR3 protein. The sample lists nearly 750,000 distinct CDR3 sequences; roughly a third were seen once. The sequenced material came from blood. The receptors shown here come from a woman in her thirties or forties with Graves' hyperthyroidism.

This clonotype was seen a single time. The chain is built from TRBV29-1 and TRBJ2-2; 9 bases are shared with TRBD1. Per the germline V gene, CDR1 is SQVTM and CDR2 is ANQGSEA. With V trimmed by 7 bases and J by 4 bases, 10 bases remained unmatched. The CDR3 is 15 amino acids. This CDR3 reads CSASEQGAGTGELFF. The CDR3 DNA sequence: TGCAGCGCCAGCGAACAGGGGGCCGGCACCGGGGAGCTGTTTTTT.

This clonotype was observed many times. J is TRBJ2-7 and V is TRBV10-3; D is undetermined. Germline V CDR1 and CDR2: ENHRY, SYGVKD. This CDR3 is 13 amino acids long. Trimming left V 0 bases short and J 6 bases short, with 9 bases between. CDR3 sequence reads: CAISESGSGEQYF. Here the CDR3 DNA reads TGTGCCATCAGTGAGTCTGGGTCCGGCGAGCAGTACTTC.

In the case of this clonotype: The junction does not match germline at one end; this may be a read error. This sequence joins TRBV7-9 and TRBJ2-5; possible D gene TRBD2, 6 bases. Germline V gives CDR1 SEHNR, CDR2 FQNEAQ (reference sequence). The CDR3 loop spans 18 amino acids. The CDR3, as DNA: TGCGCCAGCAGCCAAGAGGACGGCGCGCCGGGAGCTAGAGAGACCCAGTACTTC. Translation: CASSQEDGAPGARETQYF.

Many counts were recorded for this clonotype. The V call is TRBV20-1, the J call TRBJ2-7, with TRBD2 matching 7 bases. This CDR3 has 14 residues. The germline CDR1 and CDR2 sequences are DFQATT and SNEGSKA (reference sequence). Germline trimming cut 1 base from V and 0 bases from J; bases unmatched to any gene: 3. The DNA for the CDR3 is TGCAGTGCTAGAGGGGAGGGGAGCTCCTACGAGCAGTACTTC. This sequence encodes CSARGEGSSYEQYF.

V and J are TRBV24-1 and TRBJ2-1; weak D call: TRBD1 (5 bases). The CDR3 contains 16 residues. In germline, CDR1 is KGHDR, CDR2 SFDVKD. The germline V and J ends were trimmed by 9 bases and 0 bases, with 17 bases remaining between them. The CDR3 is CATGLEGVSSYNEQFF. CDR3 bases: TGTGCCACCGGTCTTGAAGGGGTGAGCTCCTACAATGAGCAGTTCTTC.

The V and J genes are TRBV19 and TRBJ1-1; 8 bases fit TRBD1. V trimming: 5 bases; J trimming: 3 bases; junction bases outside the gene matches: 11. This CDR3 has 16 residues. Per the germline V gene, CDR1 is LNHDA and CDR2 is SQIVND (reference sequence). This CDR3 is CASSEYYRTGHTEAFF. The CDR3 nucleotides read TGTGCCAGTAGTGAGTATTATCGGACAGGGCACACTGAAGCTTTCTTT.

This clonotype was seen a handful of times. The chain employs TRBV5-6 and TRBJ1-6; D uncertain. Trimming took off 1 base at V and 0 bases at J, with 8 bases between the two ends. The germline V gene has CDR1 SGHDT and CDR2 YYEEEE. This CDR3 is 16 amino acids long. This CDR3 reads CASSLNYHSYNSPLHF. In DNA form, the CDR3 reads TGTGCCAGCAGCTTGAATTATCACTCCTATAATTCACCCCTCCACTTT.

This clonotype has ten or more counts. The J gene is TRBJ1-1, the V gene TRBV15; D remains ambiguous. Germline V CDR1 and CDR2: LNHNV, YYDKDF (reference sequence). V was trimmed by 5 bases and J by 0 bases, leaving 10 bases between them. This CDR3 contains 14 residues. In nucleotides, the CDR3 is TGTGCCACCAGCTTAGGACGGTTGAACACTGAAGCTTTCTTT. It specifies CATSLGRLNTEAFF.

At least ten counts were recorded for this clonotype. The chain has TRBV29-1 and TRBJ1-1, with D perhaps TRBD1 (5 bases). The CDR3 has 12 amino acids. In germline, CDR1 is SQVTM, CDR2 ANQGSEA. The V gene lost 6 bases and the J gene lost 0 bases, with 8 bases spanning the gap. CDR3 nucleotide sequence: TGCAGCGTGGGACCGATGAACACTGAAGCTTTCTTT. Encoded protein: CSVGPMNTEAFF.

The chain recombines TRBV7-2 with TRBJ2-7; 11 nucleotides match TRBD2. The CDR3 consists of 15 residues. The J segment lost 4 bases and the V segment lost 6 bases, leaving 8 bases of the junction unmatched. Germline lookup yields CDR1 SGHTA and CDR2 FQGNSA. The CDR3, as DNA: TGTGCCAGCAGATCACCCCGGACTAGCGGGTACGAGCAGTACTTC. Translating it yields CASRSPRTSGYEQYF.

Only a few counts were recorded for this clonotype. This clone may be a read error of a much larger clone one base away. V usage is TRBV6-6 and J usage is TRBJ2-5; 7 nucleotides line up with TRBD2. The CDR3 runs to 14 residues. Germline V gives CDR1 MNHNY, CDR2 SVGAGI (reference sequence). CDR3 nucleotide sequence: TGTGCCATCAGTTCAGCAGGGAGGGCGGAGACCCAGTACTTC. Its protein is CAISSAGRAETQYF.

The V call is TRBV7-9, the J call TRBJ2-7; no clear D. V gave up 6 bases and J gave up 4 bases, with 7 bases separating them. This CDR3 comprises 11 residues. The germline CDR1 and CDR2 sequences are SEHNR and FQNEAQ (reference sequence). CDR3 sequence: CASRSRYEQYF. CDR3 DNA sequence: TGTGCCAGCAGGTCACGATACGAGCAGTACTTC.

The chain uses TRBV27 and TRBJ1-1, with D perhaps matching TRBD1 (6 bases). Germline loops: CDR1 MNHEY, CDR2 SMNVEV (reference sequence). V gave up 2 bases and J gave up 0 bases, with 16 bases separating them. The CDR3 extends over 17 amino acids. CDR3 in DNA: TGTGCCAGCAGTTTACGGCCGGGACAAGCCTTGAACACTGAAGCTTTCTTT. It codes for CASSLRPGQALNTEAFF.

This clonotype was seen at least ten times. This chain connects TRBV7-2 to TRBJ2-7, with 12 bases identical to TRBD2. Germline CDR1 and CDR2: SGHTA and FQGNSA. This CDR3 has 17 residues. V shed 3 bases, J shed 1 base, and the junction held 7 bases outside the gene matches. Here the CDR3 reads CASSFSQLAGGSYEQYF. CDR3 bases: TGTGCCAGCAGCTTCTCCCAACTAGCGGGGGGTTCCTACGAGCAGTACTTC.

This clonotype was seen at least ten times. This chain uses TRBV10-3 with TRBJ2-5; 12 bases map to TRBD2. CDR1 is ENHRY and CDR2 is SYGVKD in the germline V gene. The CDR3 is 14 residues long. After removal of 6 bases from V and 3 bases from J, the junction contained 2 bases not matched to a gene. CDR3 sequence: CAIRRLAGEETQYF. The CDR3 coding sequence is TGTGCCATCAGGAGACTAGCGGGGGAAGAGACCCAGTACTTC.

This clonotype has a count of ten or more. The chain joins TRBV19 to TRBJ2-7; 8 bases are shared with TRBD2. Germline V gene lookup returns CDR1 LNHDA and CDR2 SQIVND (reference sequence). The CDR3 contains 15 residues. J was trimmed by 1 base and V by 7 bases; bases with no gene match: 9. The CDR3 sequence: CASKVGSGASYEQYF. The CDR3 region has the DNA TGTGCCAGTAAGGTCGGTAGCGGGGCTTCCTACGAGCAGTACTTC.

The chain has TRBV7-3 and TRBJ1-6; no reliable D call. Per germline, CDR1 SGHTA and CDR2 FQGTGA. The CDR3 runs to 15 residues. Trimming left V 5 bases short and J 10 bases short, with 18 bases between. CDR3 sequence (DNA): TGTGCCAGCAGCCAATTTAACATGGGTAGATCACCCCTCCACTTT. Translation: CASSQFNMGRSPLHF.

This clonotype was picked up a small number of times. The chain couples TRBV7-9 to TRBJ1-5; D not certain. Germline-derived CDR1 and CDR2 are SEHNR and FQNEAQ (reference sequence). This CDR3 comprises 12 residues. Trimming cost V 2 bases and J 9 bases, with 8 bases left between them. The CDR3 DNA follows: TGTGCCAGCAGCTTAATGGGTCCGCCCCAGCATTTT. It is translated as CASSLMGPPQHF.

The table lists this clonotype with many counts. The rearrangement uses TRBV29-1 and TRBJ2-7; 12 bases fit TRBD1. The CDR3 is 14 amino acids. Germline CDR1 and CDR2: SQVTM and ANQGSEA. V gave up 7 bases and J gave up 3 bases; unmatched junction bases: 7. The CDR3 DNA reads TGCAGCGCGGTCCGGGACAGGGGGCACTACGAGCAGTACTTC. Translated: CSAVRDRGHYEQYF.

This clonotype was picked up many times. The chain has TRBV29-1 and TRBJ1-4; TRBD1 matches at 7 bases. Germline V gene sequence: CDR1 SQVTM, CDR2 ANQGSEA. The V gene end was trimmed by 6 bases and the J gene end by 5 bases; junction bases not matched to a gene: 12. The CDR3 loop spans 15 amino acids. The CDR3 nucleotides are TGCAGCGTCACATACCCGGGACAGTCGAATGAAAAACTGTTTTTT. Protein sequence: CSVTYPGQSNEKLFF.

This clonotype was counted ten times or more. CDR3 nucleotide sequence: TGCAGCGCCGCGGAGGGTAAGAGTGGCTACACCTTC. Its translation: CSAAEGKSGYTF. The gene calls are TRBV29-1 and TRBJ1-2, with unresolved D. This CDR3 spans 12 amino acids. Germline CDR1 reads SQVTM; CDR2 reads ANQGSEA. The V and J ends lost 7 bases and 7 bases respectively, with 16 bases between them.

This rearrangement joins TRBV7-3 to TRBJ1-6; TRBD1 is a possible D gene (6 bases). Germline V gives CDR1 SGHTA, CDR2 FQGTGA. The CDR3 is made up of 14 amino acids. Trimming removed 6 bases at V and 9 bases at J, with 15 bases between. The CDR3 sequence is CASSQRGGASPLHF. CDR3 coding DNA: TGTGCCAGCAGTCAACGGGGGGGCGCTTCACCCCTCCACTTT.

This clonotype occurred a few times. The rearrangement links TRBV5-1 to TRBJ1-1, with unresolved D. Germline loops: CDR1 SGHRS, CDR2 YFSETQ. Trimming pared 4 bases from V and 0 bases from J, leaving 16 bases between. This CDR3 comprises 16 residues. CDR3 sequence reads: CASSLDDGLMNTEAFF. CDR3 sequence (DNA): TGCGCCAGCAGCCTGGACGACGGACTAATGAACACTGAAGCTTTCTTT.

The chain carries TRBV19 and TRBJ1-4; 8 positions match TRBD1. The V and J ends lost 2 bases and 3 bases, in that order; junction bases with no gene match: 5. CDR3 length equals 16 residues. CDR1 is LNHDA and CDR2 is SQIVND in the germline V gene (reference sequence). The CDR3 coding sequence is TGTGCCAGTAGTATAAGCCAGGGGGCAGCTAATGAAAAACTGTTTTTT. Amino acids: CASSISQGAANEKLFF.